These T cell receptor beta chains were read from a single sample in a study of early stage breast cancer tumors. The table came from immunoSEQ multiplex PCR; TCRdb's copy has only in-frame clones and leaves some out. This sample has fewer than 70,000 clones; 65% to 85% occur once, and the top ten carry 4% to 5%. The source material was blood. Source of these receptors: a person aged 40 to 49 with breast cancer. The CDR3 runs from the conserved cysteine through the conserved F or W. D genes are given only for firm matches. Size is omitted from some rows. Given values are once, few, many or a class for expanded clones.

>once|TRBV9|TRBJ2-2|NA
TGTGCCAGCAGCGGCAACACCGGGGAGCTGTTTTTT
CASSGNTGELFF
>NA|TRBV18|TRBJ1-5|TRBD1
TGTGCCAGCTCTCCGGGACAGGGTCTTCGGCAGCCCCAGCATTTT
CASSPGQGLRQPQHF
>NA|TRBV18|TRBJ2-2|TRBD1
TGTGCCAGCTCATCGGGACAGGGGGCGATTGGCGGGGAGCTGTTTTTT
CASSSGQGAIGGELFF
>NA|TRBV5-6|TRBJ1-2|NA
TGTGCCAGCAGCTTGTACGGACCGAACTATGGCTACACCTTC
CASSLYGPNYGYTF
>NA|TRBV11-2|TRBJ1-2|NA
TGTGCCAGCCGTCAGGGTACGACTAACTATGGCTACACCTTC
CASRQGTTNYGYTF
>NA|TRBV11-1|TRBJ1-5|NA
TGTGCCAGCAGCTTCAGGGTAGGACAGCCCCAGCATTTT
CASSFRVGQPQHF
>NA|TRBV5-1|TRBJ2-7|TRBD1
TGCGCCAGCAGCTTGGCGGGACAGGGGGCCTACGAGCAGTACTTC
CASSLAGQGAYEQYF
>NA|TRBV25-1|TRBJ1-5|NA
TGTGCCAGCAGTCCAAGGGGTGGCAATCAGCCCCAGCATTTT
CASSPRGGNQPQHF
>NA|TRBV11-2|TRBJ2-3|TRBD1
TGTGCCAGCAGGCCGGGAAACAGGGGAGAGAAGCAGTATTTT
CASRPGNRGEKQYF
>NA|TRBV4-2|TRBJ1-2|NA
TGTGCCAGCAGCTTAGCAGGGGAGAACTATGGCTACACCTTC
CASSLAGENYGYTF
>once|TRBV28|TRBJ1-5|NA
TGTGCCAGCAGTTTATATCTCGGAGCCCATCAGCCCCAGCATTTT
CASSLYLGAHQPQHF
>NA|TRBV7-8|TRBJ1-5|NA
TGTGCCAGCAGCTTAAGGCGGGCTGTGCAGCCCCAGCATTTT
CASSLRRAVQPQHF
>few|TRBV7-9|TRBJ2-3|NA
TGTGCCAGCAGCTTTTCGGGTTCTGATACGCAGTATTTT
CASSFSGSDTQYF
>NA|TRBV18|TRBJ2-2|NA
TGTGCCAGCTCACCATTAGGGGAGTCCGGGGAGCTGTTTTTT
CASSPLGESGELFF
>once|TRBV19|TRBJ1-2|NA
TGTGCCAGTAGTCCCCGAGGGTCAACCTATGGCTACACCTTC
CASSPRGSTYGYTF